These 19 T cell receptor beta chains share one sample of origin, sequenced in a study of response to subunit inactivated influenza vaccine. TCRdb reprocessed the RT-PCR reads via MiXCR and lists one record per CDR3 protein. In the table there are 490,000 or so distinct CDR3 sequences, less than 8% of which are singletons. This specimen was PBMCs from blood, taken less than 25 months after vaccination. These receptors originate from a man in his fifties or sixties who received an inactivated influenza vaccine.

This clonotype was detected many times. The chain links TRBV7-9 to TRBJ2-2; D may correspond to TRBD1 or TRBD2 (5 bases each). Trimming left V 5 bases short and J 6 bases short, with 16 bases between. Germline CDR1 and CDR2: SEHNR and FQNEAQ (reference sequence). The CDR3 runs to 15 residues. CDR3 residues: CASSIGTVSPGELFF. In nucleotides, the CDR3 is TGTGCCAGCAGCATCGGGACGGTCAGTCCCGGGGAGCTGTTTTTT.

The table lists this clonotype with a few counts. The genes are TRBV27 and TRBJ2-1, with a weak D call TRBD2 (5 bases). Trimming removed 5 bases from V and 7 bases from J, with 15 bases in between. CDR1 and CDR2 (germline): MNHEY, SMNVEV (reference sequence). The CDR3 totals 14 residues. Here the CDR3 DNA reads TGTGCCAGCAGTCCCGGGGTAGGATGGAATGAGCAGTTCTTC. Its translation: CASSPGVGWNEQFF.

The chain carries TRBV20-1 and TRBJ2-1, with 7 bases that match TRBD2. J was trimmed by 0 bases and V by 7 bases; bases with no gene match: 6. This CDR3 comprises 14 residues. CDR1 is DFQATT, CDR2 SNEGSKA, per germline (reference sequence). The CDR3 loop is CSVSGLSSYNEQFF. The CDR3 nucleotides read TGCAGTGTATCGGGACTAAGCTCCTACAATGAGCAGTTCTTC.

This clonotype was seen a few times. The V gene is TRBV5-1, the J gene TRBJ2-6; the D is unclear. From germline, CDR1 is SGHRS and CDR2 YFSETQ. V was cut by 1 base and J by 0 bases, with 8 bases left in between. The CDR3 sequence is 16 residues long. The CDR3 coding sequence is TGCGCCAGCAGCTTGTCGGTAGTCTCTGGGGCCAACGTCCTGACTTTC. It codes for CASSLSVVSGANVLTF.

This clonotype was detected many times. The CDR3 DNA reads TGCGCCAGCAGCCGGGACGGCTATAATGAAAAACTGTTTTTT. Residues: CASSRDGYNEKLFF. The chain has TRBV5-1 and TRBJ1-4; weak D call: TRBD1 (5 bases). CDR1 is SGHRS, CDR2 YFSETQ, per germline. This CDR3 region has 14 residues. V was pared by 4 bases and J by 4 bases, with 11 bases between. Full variable domain (outside the CDR3, taken from reference TRBV5-1 and TRBJ1-4): KAGVTQTPRYLIKTRGQQVTLSCSPISGHRSVSWYQQTPGQGLQFLFEYFSETQRNKGNFPGRFSGRQFSNSRSEMNVSTLELGDSALYLCASSRDGYNEKLFFGSGTQLSVL.

This clonotype has a handful of counts. CDR3 sequence: CASSRRDSNTGELFF. CDR3 DNA: TGTGCCAGCAGCCGCCGGGACTCTAACACCGGGGAGCTGTTTTTT. The V gene is TRBV27, the J gene TRBJ2-2; D is possibly TRBD2 (6 bases). Germline V gives CDR1 MNHEY, CDR2 SMNVEV (reference sequence). The CDR3 runs 15 residues. V lost 6 bases and J lost 2, with 13 bases in between.

This chain links TRBV20-1 with TRBJ2-3; 12 nucleotides agree with TRBD2. Per germline, CDR1 DFQATT and CDR2 SNEGSKA (reference sequence). V lost 6 bases to trimming and J lost 2 bases; unmatched junction nucleotides: 9. The CDR3 loop spans 16 amino acids. The CDR3 region is CSARLAGATFTDTQYF. The DNA for the CDR3 is TGCAGTGCGAGACTAGCGGGGGCCACTTTCACAGATACGCAGTATTTT.

This clonotype appeared a few times. The chain's CDR3 is CASSTSGGRNEQFF. As DNA, the CDR3 is TGTGCCAGCAGTACTAGCGGGGGTCGAAATGAGCAGTTCTTC. The chain recombines TRBV11-2 with TRBJ2-1, with 11 nucleotides matching TRBD2. V lost 6 bases and J lost 7; bases outside the gene matches: 5. The CDR3 has 14 residues. Germline CDR1 SGHAT, CDR2 FQNNGV.

This CDR3 reads CASSSVVWGMNTEAFF. CDR3 DNA: TGTGCCAGCAGCTCTGTGGTTTGGGGGATGAACACTGAAGCTTTCTTT. The rearrangement joins TRBV28 to TRBJ1-1, with D possibly being TRBD1 (5 bases). The V end was cut by 6 bases, the J end by 0 bases, with 17 bases between. CDR1 and CDR2 from the germline V gene are MDHEN and SYDVKM. This CDR3 has 16 amino acids.

This clonotype was seen only a few times. This chain links TRBV20-1 with TRBJ2-3, with 10 bases aligning to TRBD2. In germline, CDR1 is DFQATT, CDR2 SNEGSKA (reference sequence). This CDR3 spans 15 amino acids. The V and J ends lost 1 base and 3 bases, in that order; junction bases with no gene match: 4. This chain's CDR3 is CSARVSSGRTDTQYF. DNA of the CDR3: TGCAGTGCTAGAGTGTCTAGCGGGAGAACAGATACGCAGTATTTT.

V usage is TRBV29-1 and J usage is TRBJ2-7, with 9 bases fitting TRBD1. Unmatched junction bases numbered 5, after V lost 7 bases and J lost 4 bases. The germline CDR1 and CDR2 sequences are SQVTM and ANQGSEA. This CDR3 comprises 12 residues. The CDR3 spells CSGGQGKYEQYF. CDR3 DNA: TGCAGCGGAGGACAGGGGAAATACGAGCAGTACTTC.

This clonotype was seen repeatedly, ten times or more. The chain has TRBV20-1 and TRBJ2-3; 9 bases match TRBD1. This CDR3 contains 15 residues. Germline V gene lookup returns CDR1 DFQATT and CDR2 SNEGSKA (reference sequence). V lost 0 bases and J lost 5; bases outside the gene matches: 6. The CDR3 region has the DNA TGCAGTGCTAGAGATCCACAGGGGGCTGGAGATACGCAGTATTTT. This sequence encodes CSARDPQGAGDTQYF.

This clonotype was seen a few times. This chain links TRBV18 with TRBJ2-4; D is perhaps TRBD1 or TRBD2 (5 bases each). The CDR3 loop spans 15 amino acids. The V and J ends lost 5 bases and 5 bases respectively, with 16 bases between them. Germline lookup yields CDR1 KGHSH and CDR2 LQKENI. The CDR3 DNA reads as TGTGCCAGCTCAGCGATCCCCGGGACCCAAAACATTCAGTACTTC. Protein product: CASSAIPGTQNIQYF.

This clonotype was picked up a small number of times. V usage is TRBV6-2 or TRBV6-3 and J usage is TRBJ1-2; no firm D call. The germline gives CDR1 MNHEY, CDR2 SVGEGT. This CDR3 contains 13 residues. V was trimmed by 4 bases and J by 5 bases, leaving 11 bases between them. The CDR3 here is CASSSVRSYGYTF. The CDR3 region has the DNA TGTGCCAGCAGTTCAGTCAGGAGTTATGGCTACACCTTC.

The rearrangement joins TRBV20-1 to TRBJ2-5; no definite D call. The germline V and J ends were trimmed by 1 base and 3 bases, with 6 bases remaining between them. Germline values: CDR1 DFQATT, CDR2 SNEGSKA (reference sequence). This CDR3 is 12 amino acids long. As DNA, the CDR3 is TGCAGTGCTAGAGCACGGGAAGAGACCCAGTACTTC. Its translation: CSARAREETQYF.

V usage is TRBV10-3 and J usage is TRBJ1-2, with unresolved D. CDR3 length equals 13 residues. Germline V CDR1 and CDR2: ENHRY, SYGVKD. V lost 2 bases to trimming and J lost 6 bases, with 10 bases between them. The CDR3 protein is CAISEEGRHGYTF. CDR3 in DNA: TGTGCCATCAGTGAGGAGGGTAGGCATGGCTACACCTTC.

The V gene is TRBV11-2, the J gene TRBJ2-3; either TRBD1 or TRBD2 may fit D (6 bases each). The CDR3 covers 16 residues. Germline V gene lookup returns CDR1 SGHAT and CDR2 FQNNGV. V shed 1 base and J shed 7 bases, with 18 bases lying between them. DNA of the CDR3: TGTGCCAGCAGCTTAGGGTTGGGGGGCCCAATTCATACGCAGTATTTT. Translated, it gives CASSLGLGGPIHTQYF.

This clonotype was observed at least ten times. This sequence joins TRBV11-3 and TRBJ2-1; TRBD2 is a possible D gene (7 bases). Germline CDR1 is SGHNT and CDR2 is YENEEA. V lost 4 bases to trimming and J lost 0 bases, with 13 bases between them. This CDR3 has 16 amino acids. The CDR3 here is CASSSGGSSSYNEQFF. In DNA form, the CDR3 reads TGTGCCAGCAGCTCGGGGGGCTCAAGCTCCTACAATGAGCAGTTCTTC.

This rearrangement joins TRBV12-3 or TRBV12-4 to TRBJ2-7; 7 bases are a match to TRBD2. The CDR3 has 15 residues. The ends lost 5 bases at V and 0 bases at J; junction bases unmatched: 7. The CDR3 DNA reads as TGTGCCAGCAGTGTAGAGCGGGGCGGCTCCTACGAGCAGTACTTC. It specifies CASSVERGGSYEQYF.